Detailed here is one T cell receptor beta chain. Its cognate antigen has yet to be identified. No base-level quality is on record; no much larger clone is a single base apart. The ImmunoSEQ Assay (Adaptive Biotechnologies) was used to immunosequence the CDR3 regions of the TCR beta chain. For the original study's pipeline: TCRB rearrangements, read counts, read proportions and gene usage were exported through the ImmunoSEQ Analyzer platform. Using productive rearrangements, T-cell clonality was calculated as 1 minus Pielou's evenness. In the clonal space homeostasis analysis, clonotypes were grouped as rare, small, medium, large or hyperexpanded (0.01 to 1 of the repertoire). TCR productive clonality was compared across immune clusters C1, C2 and C3 using the Wilcoxon rank sum test. Not all clones reach the TCRdb copy of this immuneACCESS table, which keeps in-frame sequences only. Checked studies attribute under half of the gap to unresolved V genes and leave the rest unexplained. V and J calls and clone size come straight from that table; D and trimming were deduced from the DNA. In all, the sample holds 400 to 500 clones, and roughly 79% of those were seen once. The top ten clonotypes cover roughly three fifths of the sample.

These data are taken from a study of the immune and genomic landscape of osteosarcoma (dated by TCRdb to 2020 to 2021). Study-level background: The overall cohort included 45 to 60 pediatric and adult patients with high-grade osteosarcoma, and the median age at diagnosis was 27 years (range about 5-90). Poor-risk disease was overrepresented in the cohort, as 73% of patients had an unfavorable pathologic response to standard therapy and roughly 66% had died. Three patients contributed two samples from the same tumor site. Osteosarcoma specimens were profiled with whole genome, RNA and T-cell receptor sequencing plus immunohistochemistry and reverse phase protein arrays so that immunogenic potential could be defined. To characterize the osteosarcoma immunogenomic landscape, the TCR sequencing results were combined with transcriptome, protein array and immunostaining data. The goal of the study was to explain why immune checkpoint inhibitors show limited clinical activity in osteosarcoma. In the overall cohort, about three fifths of patients were male, and roughly 75% had localized disease at diagnosis. Overall results and qualifications from the work: About five cases had a single hyperexpanded clone dominating the repertoire, and all had fewer than 100 T-cell clonotypes. No statistical method determined sample size because osteosarcoma is rare and all possible samples were collected. Overall, productive TCR clonality was low, with an average of 0.09 and a maximum of 0.3, which suggests limited T-cell clonal expansion. Along with the frozen tumor specimens, matched blood was collected from just a couple of patients. Clonality benchmarks were derived from external normal skin and healthy peripheral blood data rather than from matched normal tissue. Higher TCR productive clonality was observed in the immune-hot C3 cluster than in the cold C1 cluster, although TCR productive clonality remained low overall.

The tumors sampled were post-treatment primary, local recurrence and metastasis specimens taken from patients with a poor prognosis. The metastasis specimens were resected osteosarcoma lung metastases that had been frozen. The source of this sequence is a young woman with osteosarcoma. The age is the age at diagnosis. What was sequenced was metastatic tumor tissue from the chest wall. Reading the label with the study, this specimen's cell subset or site is: lung metastasis of osteosarcoma.

CDR3 loop: CASSSLAGVKETQYF. At the DNA level, the sequence is TGTGCCAGCAGCTCACTAGCGGGAGTTAAAGAGACCCAGTACTTC. This chain joins TRBV7-9 to TRBJ2-5; TRBD2 aligns with 11 central bases. The CDR3 runs 15 amino acids, cysteine and phenylalanine included. Kept here is only the CDR3 DNA, which spans 45 bases and is read in frame from base 1. Here V drops 4 bases and J drops 3 bases, and the junction holds 4 bases not matched to any gene. The germline V gene (reference sequence) provides CDR1 SEHNR and CDR2 FQNEAQ.